These 24 T cell receptor beta chains originate from one sample sequenced in a study of shared clonotypes between healthy human individuals. Profiling relied on immunoSEQ multiplex PCR, and the TCRdb table lists in-frame clones only, not all of them. The table has over 2,000,000 clones, about 93% seen once. CD45RO-negative, CCR7-positively selected cells formed the naive CD8 fraction, excluding terminally differentiated effector memory CD45RA+ cells. The sequenced sample consisted of naive CD8+ T cells from PBMCs. These receptors all come from a man aged 18-30 years in good health. Some clones in this sample may be carry-over from other donors' samples.

The rearrangement uses TRBV28 and TRBJ1-2; D uncertain. Germline V gives CDR1 MDHEN, CDR2 SYDVKM. V dropped 2 bases and J dropped 1 base, with 8 bases sitting between them. This CDR3 has 14 amino acids. CDR3 nucleotides: TGTGCCAGCAGTTTAAACCGCCTTAACTATGGCTACACCTTC. The encoded protein is CASSLNRLNYGYTF.

CDR3 residues: CASGGGDNYGYTF. Written as DNA, the CDR3 is TGTGCCAGCGGGGGAGGGGATAACTATGGCTACACCTTC. The gene calls are TRBV2 and TRBJ1-2, with D perhaps matching TRBD1 (5 bases). The V end was cut by 8 bases, the J end by 1 base, with 11 bases between. This CDR3 region has 13 residues. The germline V gene has CDR1 SNHLY and CDR2 FYNNEI. Full variable domain (missing parts from reference TRBV2 and TRBJ1-2): EPEVTQTPSHQVTQMGQEVILRCVPISNHLYFYWYRQILGQKVEFLVSFYNNEISEKSEIFDDQFSVERPDGSNFTLKIRSTKLEDSAMYFCASGGGDNYGYTFGSGTRLTVV.

This clone was detected only once. Distinct nucleotide sequences in the sample also encode this CDR3. V and J are TRBV6-5 and TRBJ1-1; D may be TRBD1 (6 bases). CDR1 is MNHEY and CDR2 is SVGAGI in the germline V gene. Trimming removed 2 bases at V and 3 bases at J, with 10 bases between. There are 14 residues in the CDR3. CDR3 coding DNA: TGTGCCAGCAGTTACCGTGAGGGGGACACTGAAGCTTTCTTT. Protein: CASSYREGDTEAFF.

The rearrangement joins TRBV27 to TRBJ2-1, with D possibly matching TRBD1 (6 bases). The CDR3 has 14 amino acids. V lost 6 bases to trimming and J lost 2 bases, with 11 bases between them. Germline CDR1 reads MNHEY; CDR2 reads SMNVEV (reference sequence). DNA for the CDR3: TGTGCCAGCAGACCGACAGGCCCCTACAATGAGCAGTTCTTC. Translation gives CASRPTGPYNEQFF.

The CDR3 loop reads CASSRRTSGRLDEQFF. The DNA of the CDR3 is TGCGCCAGCAGCAGACGGACTAGCGGGAGACTGGATGAGCAGTTCTTC. The chain couples TRBV5-1 to TRBJ2-1; 13 bases match TRBD2. With V trimmed by 4 bases and J by 8 bases, 9 bases remained unmatched. This CDR3 has 16 amino acids. CDR1 and CDR2 from the germline V gene are SGHRS and YFSETQ.

The chain uses TRBV29-1 and TRBJ2-7, with 11 bases matching TRBD2. The germline gives CDR1 SQVTM, CDR2 ANQGSEA. Trimming took 6 bases from V and 0 from J; bases not matched to a gene: 10. The CDR3 totals 16 residues. The CDR3 sequence: CSVRGTSGAPSYEQYF. In DNA, the CDR3 is TGCAGCGTAAGGGGGACTAGCGGAGCGCCCTCCTACGAGCAGTACTTC.

The chain is built from TRBV28 and TRBJ2-7, with 7 bases lining up with TRBD1. The CDR3 extends over 14 amino acids. CDR1 is MDHEN, CDR2 SYDVKM, per germline. V was pared by 0 bases and J by 6 bases, with 5 bases of the junction left unmatched. CDR3 amino acids: CASSLWTGTAEQYF. DNA of the CDR3: TGTGCCAGCAGTTTATGGACCGGGACAGCCGAGCAGTACTTC.

The chain is built from TRBV11-2 and TRBJ2-5; 16 nucleotides line up with TRBD2. The V gene end was trimmed by 4 bases and the J gene end by 4 bases; junction bases not matched to a gene: 3. Germline assignment: CDR1 SGHAT and CDR2 FQNNGV. The CDR3 contains 16 residues. The CDR3 loop reads CASSSGLAGGRETQYF. The DNA for the CDR3 is TGTGCCAGCAGCTCGGGACTAGCGGGAGGGCGAGAGACCCAGTACTTC.

The chain is built from TRBV5-3 and TRBJ1-5; tentative D call: TRBD1 (5 bases). TRBV5-3 is identified as an open reading frame with a role that is uncertain. The V end lost 0 bases, the J end lost 6 bases, and 28 bases lay between the germline ends. This CDR3 comprises 20 residues. CDR3 DNA: TGTGCCAGAAGCTTGGGGTGGTTCGCAGGGAAAATAAAGAGTTTTCAGCCCCAGCATTTT. Translated, it gives CARSLGWFAGKIKSFQPQHF.

The chain couples TRBV2 to TRBJ1-1; the match to TRBD1 covers 7 bases. Germline V CDR1 and CDR2: SNHLY, FYNNEI. The junction had 7 bases not matched to a gene; V was cut back by 5 bases and J by 1 base. This CDR3 region has 15 residues. The CDR3 nucleotides are TGTGCCAGCAGTCCGCCGACAGGGAAGAACACTGAAGCTTTCTTT. Its translation is CASSPPTGKNTEAFF.

The rearrangement uses TRBV19 and TRBJ2-7; 10 bases align to TRBD2. CDR1 is LNHDA and CDR2 is SQIVND in the germline V gene (reference sequence). The ends lost 8 bases at V and 3 bases at J; junction bases unmatched: 7. The CDR3 is 14 amino acids. This CDR3 reads CASAWASGSYEQYF. CDR3 bases: TGTGCCAGTGCGTGGGCTAGCGGGAGCTACGAGCAGTACTTC.

This clone was seen just once. The rearrangement joins TRBV27 to TRBJ2-2; D unresolved. This CDR3 contains 13 residues. CDR1 and CDR2 (germline): MNHEY, SMNVEV (reference sequence). The V and J ends lost 7 bases and 1 base respectively, with 7 bases between them. CDR3 residues: CASTERNTGELFF. CDR3 sequence (DNA): TGTGCCAGCACCGAAAGGAACACCGGGGAGCTGTTTTTT.

The chain uses TRBV4-3 and TRBJ2-7; TRBD2 matches at 7 bases. The germline CDR1 and CDR2 sequences are LGHNA and YSLEER. V lost 0 bases and J lost 6; bases outside the gene matches: 11. CDR3 size: 16 residues. Here the CDR3 reads CASSQEAGLAAREQYF. The CDR3 nucleotides read TGCGCCAGCAGCCAAGAAGCGGGGCTAGCCGCTCGCGAGCAGTACTTC.

The V and J genes are TRBV19 and TRBJ2-1; D gene uncertain. CDR1 LNHDA and CDR2 SQIVND come from the germline V gene (reference sequence). CDR3 length equals 12 residues. Trimming left V 6 bases short and J 8 bases short, with 11 bases between. The CDR3 DNA sequence: TGTGCCAGTAGGACGGAAGGCGATGAGCAGTTCTTC. It translates to CASRTEGDEQFF.

V usage is TRBV6-5 and J usage is TRBJ1-1; TRBD1 might be the D (5 bases). This CDR3 is 13 amino acids long. Trimming shortened V by 6 bases and J by 7 bases, and 15 bases separated the two germline ends. Germline CDR1 is MNHEY and CDR2 is SVGAGI. CDR3 nucleotides: TGTGCCAGCAGCGACTCAGGGTTAGGTGAAGCTTTCTTT. The encoded protein is CASSDSGLGEAFF.

The chain is built from TRBV5-4 and TRBJ2-6; D is tentatively TRBD1 or TRBD2 (5 bases each). The germline V gene encodes CDR1 SGHNT and CDR2 YYREEE (reference sequence). The V end lost 5 bases, the J end lost 2 bases, and 11 bases lay between the germline ends. The CDR3 totals 15 residues. CDR3 protein: CASRAGTPGANVLTF. CDR3 DNA: TGTGCCAGCAGGGCCGGGACCCCTGGGGCCAACGTCCTGACTTTC.

A remark on this clone: This may be a read error: a much more frequent sequence differs by one nucleotide. The rearrangement uses TRBV11-2 and TRBJ1-5; D is undetermined. CDR1 is SGHAT and CDR2 is FQNNGV in the germline V gene. The CDR3 is 12 residues long. The V and J ends lost 3 bases and 5 bases respectively, with 5 bases between them. The CDR3 sequence is CASSFGDQPQHF. Here the CDR3 DNA reads TGTGCCAGCAGCTTTGGGGATCAGCCCCAGCATTTT.

This CDR3 reads CASSPGDRVLTSSYEQYF. As DNA, the CDR3 is TGCGCCAGCAGCCCGGGGGACAGGGTACTCACCAGCTCCTACGAGCAGTACTTC. This rearrangement joins TRBV4-1 to TRBJ2-7, with 9 bases lining up with TRBD1. V trimming: 4 bases; J trimming: 0 bases; junction bases outside the gene matches: 13. Germline values: CDR1 MGHRA, CDR2 YSYEKL. The CDR3 consists of 18 residues.

This chain joins TRBV4-3 and TRBJ2-7; possibly TRBD2 for D (6 bases). The CDR3 spans 15 residues. Germline assignment: CDR1 LGHNA and CDR2 YSLEER. Trimming took off 4 bases at V and 4 bases at J, with 17 bases between the two ends. CDR3 nucleotides: TGCGCCAGCAGCCCCCAAAGGGGCGCGGGGTACGAGCAGTACTTC. This sequence encodes CASSPQRGAGYEQYF.

This clone was detected only once. This rearrangement joins TRBV7-7 to TRBJ2-5; D remains ambiguous. This CDR3 region has 14 residues. Trimming shortened V by 0 bases and J by 2 bases, and 7 bases separated the two germline ends. Germline-derived CDR1 and CDR2 are SSHAT and FNYEAQ (reference sequence). DNA for the CDR3: TGTGCCAGCAGCTTAGCTTCGGCGCAAGAGACCCAGTACTTC. Translation: CASSLASAQETQYF. Full variable domain (rest looked up from reference TRBV7-7 and TRBJ2-5): GAGVSQSPRYKVTKRGQDVTLRCDPISSHATLYWYQQALGQGPEFLTYFNYEAQPDKSGLPSDRFSAERPEGSISTLTIQRTEQRDSAMYRCASSLASAQETQYFGPGTRLLVL.

The chain uses TRBV19 and TRBJ1-1; 7 bases map to TRBD1. The V segment lost 4 bases and the J segment 1 base; nucleotides outside the gene matches: 3. Germline values: CDR1 LNHDA, CDR2 SQIVND (reference sequence). This CDR3 contains 14 residues. The CDR3 nucleotides are TGTGCCAGTAGTAACAGGGGAGGGAACACTGAAGCTTTCTTT. This translates into CASSNRGGNTEAFF.

As for this clone: Other DNA sequences in this sample translate to the same CDR3. J is TRBJ2-7 and V is TRBV9; no firm D call. V lost 0 bases to trimming and J lost 3 bases, with 7 bases between them. This CDR3 has 13 amino acids. Germline V gives CDR1 SGDLS, CDR2 YYNGEE. The CDR3 sequence is CASSVGVGYEQYF. CDR3 in DNA: TGTGCCAGCAGCGTAGGGGTAGGCTACGAGCAGTACTTC.

This chain connects TRBV25-1 to TRBJ2-1; 11 nucleotides match TRBD1. From germline, CDR1 is MGHDK and CDR2 SYGVNS. This CDR3 is built from 17 residues. V lost 1 base to trimming and J lost 9 bases; unmatched junction nucleotides: 11. The CDR3: CASSEFYGTGGTGEQFF. The CDR3 DNA reads as TGTGCCAGCAGTGAATTTTATGGGACAGGGGGGACGGGTGAGCAGTTCTTC.

The V call is TRBV27, the J call TRBJ2-2, with D tentatively TRBD2 (6 bases). Germline loops: CDR1 MNHEY, CDR2 SMNVEV (reference sequence). Deletions cut 5 bases from V and 3 bases from J, with 19 bases between. This CDR3 is 17 amino acids long. The CDR3 DNA is TGTGCCAGCAGTCCCGGTACTTGGGACTTTTACACCGGGGAGCTGTTTTTT. Translation: CASSPGTWDFYTGELFF.